This TCR beta chain was documented in a study of blood T cell repertoires in COVID-19. On the study more broadly: The United States, Italy and Spain provided the acute and convalescent COVID-19 samples. Sources were T cells, B-cell-depleted T cells, or PBMCs; the material itself was cDNA or gDNA.

Original processing methods: By means of reference gene primer amplification, nucleated cell counts were estimated. Sequencing was performed with immunoSEQ multiplex PCR; in TCRdb, only in-frame clones are kept and a portion is missing. V, J and clone size are taken as reported in that table, and D and trimming were inferred from the DNA itself. The repertoire holds tens of thousands of clones, with more than 65% as singletons. The germline V gene encodes CDR1 SNHLY and CDR2 FYNNEI. The length of the CDR3 is 15 residues. The trim removed 6 bases at V and 4 bases at J, leaving 7 bases unmatched. This TCR was sampled from a woman older than 75 with active or convalescent COVID-19. The sequenced sample was peripheral blood. The chain recombines TRBV2 with TRBJ1-5; 9 bases align to TRBD1. The CDR3 protein is CASRRGGQGNQPQHF. DNA for the CDR3: TGTGCCAGCAGACGGGGGGGACAGGGAAATCAGCCCCAGCATTTT.